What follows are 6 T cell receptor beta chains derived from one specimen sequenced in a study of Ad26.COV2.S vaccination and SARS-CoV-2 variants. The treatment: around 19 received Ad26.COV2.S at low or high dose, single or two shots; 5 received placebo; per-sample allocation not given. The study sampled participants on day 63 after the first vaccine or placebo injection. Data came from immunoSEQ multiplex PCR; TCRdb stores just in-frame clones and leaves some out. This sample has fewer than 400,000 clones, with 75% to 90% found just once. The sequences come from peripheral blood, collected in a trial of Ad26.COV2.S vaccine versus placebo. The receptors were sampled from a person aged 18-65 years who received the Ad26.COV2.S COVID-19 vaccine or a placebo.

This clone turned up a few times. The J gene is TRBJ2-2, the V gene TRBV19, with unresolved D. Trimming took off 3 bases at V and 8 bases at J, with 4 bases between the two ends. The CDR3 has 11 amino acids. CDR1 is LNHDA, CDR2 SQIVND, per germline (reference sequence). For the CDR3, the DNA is TGTGCCAGTAGTATTACAGGGGAGCTGTTTTTT. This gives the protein CASSITGELFF. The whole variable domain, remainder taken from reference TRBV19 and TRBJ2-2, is DGGITQSPKYLFRKEGQNVTLSCEQNLNHDAMYWYRQDPGQGLRLIYYSQIVNDFQKGDIAEGYSVSREKKESFPLTVTSAQKNPTAFYLCASSITGELFFGEGSRLTVL.

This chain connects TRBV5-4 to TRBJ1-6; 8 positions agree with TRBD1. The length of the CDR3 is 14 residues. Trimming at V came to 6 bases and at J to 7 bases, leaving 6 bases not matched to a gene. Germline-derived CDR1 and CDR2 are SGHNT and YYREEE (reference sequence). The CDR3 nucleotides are TGTGCCAGCAACACTGACAGGGGAAATTCACCCCTCCACTTT. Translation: CASNTDRGNSPLHF.

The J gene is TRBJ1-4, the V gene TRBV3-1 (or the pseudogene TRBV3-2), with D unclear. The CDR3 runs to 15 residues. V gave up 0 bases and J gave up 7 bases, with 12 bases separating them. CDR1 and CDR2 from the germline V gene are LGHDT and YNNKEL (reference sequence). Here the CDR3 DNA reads TGTGCCAGCAGCCAAGACTCGGCCTGGAGTGAAAAACTGTTTTTT. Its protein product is CASSQDSAWSEKLFF.

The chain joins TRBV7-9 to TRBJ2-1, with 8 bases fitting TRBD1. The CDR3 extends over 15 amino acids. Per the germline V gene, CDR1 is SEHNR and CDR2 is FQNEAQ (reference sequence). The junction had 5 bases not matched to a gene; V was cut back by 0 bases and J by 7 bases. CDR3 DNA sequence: TGTGCCAGCAGCTTAGCGCAGGGGGCCGATAATGAGCAGTTCTTC. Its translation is CASSLAQGADNEQFF.

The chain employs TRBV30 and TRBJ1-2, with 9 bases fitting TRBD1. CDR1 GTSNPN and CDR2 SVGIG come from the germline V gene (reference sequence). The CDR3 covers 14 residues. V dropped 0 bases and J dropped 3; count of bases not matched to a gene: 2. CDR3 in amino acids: CAWSVGQGHYGYTF. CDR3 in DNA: TGTGCCTGGAGTGTGGGACAGGGACACTATGGCTACACCTTC.

The CDR3 region has the DNA TGTGCCAGCAGCCATATGACAGGGATCACCTACGAGCAGTACTTC. This sequence encodes CASSHMTGITYEQYF. This chain uses TRBV11-2 with TRBJ2-7; TRBD1 agrees at 7 bases. CDR1 SGHAT and CDR2 FQNNGV come from the germline V gene. Unmatched junction bases numbered 9, after V lost 5 bases and J lost 2 bases. There are 15 residues in the CDR3.